Listed below are T cell receptor beta chains from one sample, sequenced in a study of T cell responses to AZD1222 COVID-19 vaccine. Sequencing was performed with immunoSEQ multiplex PCR; in TCRdb, only in-frame clones are kept and a portion is missing. The table lists 100,000 to 150,000 clones, roughly nine tenths of them singletons. The material sequenced was peripheral blood, taken on day 0 of AZD1222 vaccination. The receptors derive from an adult in good health. Both conserved end residues are part of each CDR3. Fields, in order: J gene, V gene, CDR3 protein.

j_call: TRBJ2-2; v_call: TRBV19; cdr3_aa: CASNQPGATGELFF
j_call: TRBJ2-5; v_call: TRBV15; cdr3_aa: CATSRDLGKETQYF
j_call: TRBJ2-4; v_call: TRBV10-2; cdr3_aa: CASSGATGAKNIQYF
j_call: TRBJ1-3; v_call: TRBV5-4; cdr3_aa: CASSLAGRTVSGNTIYF
j_call: TRBJ2-7; v_call: TRBV28; cdr3_aa: CASSYNRGNDYEQYF
j_call: TRBJ1-1; v_call: TRBV19; cdr3_aa: CASSPPPGQVNTEAFF
j_call: TRBJ1-2; v_call: TRBV7-9; cdr3_aa: CASSNEVGYTF
j_call: TRBJ2-7; v_call: TRBV5-6; cdr3_aa: CASSLGTGYEQYF
j_call: TRBJ1-2; v_call: TRBV7-2; cdr3_aa: CASSLVKGNYGYTF
j_call: TRBJ1-6; v_call: TRBV5-1; cdr3_aa: CASREGGSPLHF
j_call: TRBJ1-2; v_call: TRBV5-6; cdr3_aa: CASSLGRQGVLYGYTF
j_call: TRBJ2-1; v_call: TRBV4-1; cdr3_aa: CASSRREDEQFF
j_call: TRBJ1-1; v_call: TRBV10-1; cdr3_aa: CASTLTGGAGDTEAFF
j_call: TRBJ1-1; v_call: TRBV19; cdr3_aa: CASSIGPGQGNTEAFF
j_call: TRBJ2-1; v_call: TRBV24-1; cdr3_aa: CATKDRYNEQFF
j_call: TRBJ1-2; v_call: TRBV15; cdr3_aa: CATSRVGQGALYGYTF
j_call: TRBJ1-1; v_call: TRBV12-3/TRBV12-4; cdr3_aa: CASRPGNTEAFF
j_call: TRBJ2-7; v_call: TRBV7-9; cdr3_aa: CASSPTGIGRPYEQYF
j_call: TRBJ1-2; v_call: TRBV4-2; cdr3_aa: CASSSPTIYTF
j_call: TRBJ2-6; v_call: TRBV6-5; cdr3_aa: CASSPYSGANVLTF
j_call: TRBJ1-4; v_call: TRBV7-8; cdr3_aa: CASSLSEKLFF
j_call: TRBJ1-5; v_call: TRBV12-3/TRBV12-4; cdr3_aa: CASSPGGNQPQHF
j_call: TRBJ1-3; v_call: TRBV18; cdr3_aa: CASSPPMAFSGNTIYF
j_call: TRBJ1-5; v_call: TRBV12-3/TRBV12-4; cdr3_aa: CASSPNPDQPQHF
j_call: TRBJ2-4; v_call: TRBV7-2; cdr3_aa: CASSLGGSRGNIQYF
j_call: TRBJ1-2; v_call: TRBV29-1; cdr3_aa: CAPEPGNYGYTF
j_call: TRBJ2-7; v_call: TRBV5-4; cdr3_aa: CASSYAGHKTGEQYF
j_call: TRBJ1-1; v_call: TRBV7-3; cdr3_aa: CASSLEGRTEAFF
j_call: TRBJ2-7; v_call: TRBV2; cdr3_aa: CASRATSGVRDEQYF
j_call: TRBJ1-2; v_call: TRBV5-5; cdr3_aa: CASSLGSGEGGYTF
j_call: TRBJ2-2; v_call: TRBV2; cdr3_aa: CASSGGTTGRSGELFF
j_call: TRBJ2-1; v_call: TRBV5-5; cdr3_aa: CASSLQTVAYNEQFF
j_call: TRBJ1-5; v_call: TRBV30; cdr3_aa: CAWSPGTANQPQHF
j_call: TRBJ2-2; v_call: TRBV4-3; cdr3_aa: CASSQDRWGAVGELFF
j_call: TRBJ2-7; v_call: TRBV19; cdr3_aa: CASSMAASSYEQYF
j_call: TRBJ2-1; v_call: TRBV6-5; cdr3_aa: CASLGGDRARNEQFF
j_call: TRBJ1-5; v_call: TRBV7-3; cdr3_aa: CASSLGPHQPQHF
j_call: TRBJ2-5; v_call: TRBV19; cdr3_aa: CASSAGLAGVETQYF
j_call: TRBJ2-7; v_call: TRBV19; cdr3_aa: CASSRAGASYEQYF
j_call: TRBJ1-1; v_call: TRBV29-1; cdr3_aa: CSVVPQGGTEAFF
j_call: TRBJ1-6; v_call: TRBV15; cdr3_aa: CATSSGGIGVSYNSPLHF
j_call: TRBJ2-7; v_call: TRBV6-1; cdr3_aa: CASSDGVGAYEQYF